The clone carrying this TCR beta chain showed up many times. The sample comes from a study of naive and memory T cell subsets. Both TRBC1 and TRBC2 were covered by a beta constant-region primer of two equimolar oligonucleotides. TCRdb processed the UMI-ligation and nested PCR reads anew with MiXCR; each CDR3 protein has one entry. The sample yields around 27,000 distinct CDR3 sequences, about 10% seen once. The CDR3 covers 14 residues. Germline V gene lookup returns CDR1 MNHEY and CDR2 SVGEGT. Trimming took 7 bases from V and 4 from J, leaving 14 bases between them. This sequence originates from a human donor in good health. The gene calls are TRBV6-2 or TRBV6-3 and TRBJ1-5; no reliable D call. Sequenced input: effector memory CD4+ T cells from blood. The subset: effector memory, CD45RA- CD27-. The CDR3, as DNA: TGTGCCAGCAACCAATACAGTTCTAATCAGCCCCAGCATTTT. This gives the protein CASNQYSSNQPQHF.